The 5 T cell receptor beta chains presented below share a single source sample, sequenced in a study of shared clonotypes between healthy human individuals. Terminally differentiated effector memory CD45RA+ cells were excluded by CCR7 positive selection of CD45RO-negative cells. Clones were read by immunoSEQ multiplex PCR, and TCRdb kept only the in-frame ones, dropping some. The sample records approximately 2,000,000 clones, roughly 95% being singletons. Sequenced: naive CD8+ T cells from PBMCs. The receptor source for this set is a man aged 18 to 29 in good health. Some clones in this sample may be carry-over from other donors' samples.

This clone came up once. The chain uses TRBV7-6 and TRBJ1-1; tentatively, D is TRBD1 (6 bases). The CDR3 is 15 residues long. V lost 1 base to trimming and J lost 1 base, with 10 bases between them. From germline, CDR1 is SGHVS and CDR2 FNYEAQ. The DNA of the CDR3 is TGTGCCAGCAGCTTAGGCAAAGGGGGGAACACTGAAGCTTTCTTT. Its translation: CASSLGKGGNTEAFF.

The CDR3 sequence: CASSFGTGFTEAFF. In DNA, the CDR3 is TGCGCCAGCAGCTTTGGGACAGGTTTCACTGAAGCTTTCTTT. V and J are TRBV5-1 and TRBJ1-1; 8 bases fit TRBD1. V lost 2 bases and J lost 4; bases outside the gene matches: 4. Looked up from germline, CDR1 is SGHRS and CDR2 is YFSETQ. The CDR3 has 14 residues.

The CDR3 loop reads CASSQAPGTGNEQYF. The CDR3 nucleotides are TGCGCCAGCAGCCAGGCTCCTGGGACAGGGAACGAGCAGTACTTC. This sequence joins TRBV10-2 and TRBJ2-7; 9 positions agree with TRBD1. The CDR3 spans 15 residues. Germline V CDR1 and CDR2: WSHSY, SAAADI. V lost 6 bases and J lost 5; bases outside the gene matches: 11.

The chain combines TRBV14 with TRBJ2-7; no clear D. The CDR3 has 13 residues. Germline CDR1 reads SGHDN; CDR2 reads FVKESK. V lost 4 bases to trimming and J lost 2 bases, with 9 bases between them. The CDR3 coding sequence is TGTGCCAGCAGCCCCGACGGAACCTACGAGCAGTACTTC. Its translation: CASSPDGTYEQYF.

The chain carries TRBV7-9 and TRBJ2-7; no firm D call. V was shortened by 1 base and J by 4 bases, with 11 bases between the two germline ends. The length of the CDR3 is 14 residues. In germline, CDR1 is SEHNR, CDR2 FQNEAQ (reference sequence). CDR3 loop: CASSLGRISYEQYF. CDR3 DNA: TGTGCCAGCAGCTTAGGCAGGATCTCGTACGAGCAGTACTTC.